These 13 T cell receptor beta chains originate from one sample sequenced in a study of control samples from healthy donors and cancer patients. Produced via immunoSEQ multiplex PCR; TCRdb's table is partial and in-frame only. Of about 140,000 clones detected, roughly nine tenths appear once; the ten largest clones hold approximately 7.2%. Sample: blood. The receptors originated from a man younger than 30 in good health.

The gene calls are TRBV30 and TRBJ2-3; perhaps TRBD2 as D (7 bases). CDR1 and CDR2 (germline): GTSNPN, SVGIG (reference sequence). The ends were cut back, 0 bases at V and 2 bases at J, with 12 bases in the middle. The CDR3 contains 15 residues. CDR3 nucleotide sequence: TGTGCCTGGAGTGTGGGGGGGCGATACACAGATACGCAGTATTTT. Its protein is CAWSVGGRYTDTQYF.

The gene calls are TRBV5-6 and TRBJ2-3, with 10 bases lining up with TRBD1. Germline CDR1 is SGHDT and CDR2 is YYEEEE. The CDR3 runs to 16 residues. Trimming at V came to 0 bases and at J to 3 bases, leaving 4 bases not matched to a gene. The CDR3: CASSLDGTGDTDTQYF. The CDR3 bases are TGTGCCAGCAGCTTGGACGGGACAGGGGATACAGATACGCAGTATTTT.

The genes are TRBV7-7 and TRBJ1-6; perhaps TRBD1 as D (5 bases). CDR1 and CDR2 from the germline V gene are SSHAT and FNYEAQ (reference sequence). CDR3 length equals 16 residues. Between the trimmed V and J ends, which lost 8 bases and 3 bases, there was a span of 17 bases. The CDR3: CASLGRGGLYNSPLHF. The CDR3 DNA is TGTGCCAGCTTGGGGAGGGGAGGACTCTATAATTCACCCCTCCACTTT.

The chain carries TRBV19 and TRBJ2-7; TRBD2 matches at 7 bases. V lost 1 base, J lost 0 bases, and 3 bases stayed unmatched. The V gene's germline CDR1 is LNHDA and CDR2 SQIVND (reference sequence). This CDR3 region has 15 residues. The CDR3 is CASSIAGGSSYEQYF. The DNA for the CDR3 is TGTGCCAGTAGTATAGCCGGGGGGAGCTCCTACGAGCAGTACTTC.

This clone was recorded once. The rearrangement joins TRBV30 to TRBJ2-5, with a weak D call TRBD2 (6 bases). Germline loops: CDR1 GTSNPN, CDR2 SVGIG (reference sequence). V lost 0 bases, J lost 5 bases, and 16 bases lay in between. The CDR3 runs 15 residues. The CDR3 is CAWSVLAGPGETQYF. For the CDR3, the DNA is TGTGCCTGGAGTGTTCTCGCGGGGCCCGGGGAGACCCAGTACTTC.

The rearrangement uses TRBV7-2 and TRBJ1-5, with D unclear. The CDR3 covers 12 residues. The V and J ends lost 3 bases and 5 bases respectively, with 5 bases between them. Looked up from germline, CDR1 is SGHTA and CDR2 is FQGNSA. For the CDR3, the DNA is TGTGCCAGCAGCTTCCCGGATCAGCCCCAGCATTTT. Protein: CASSFPDQPQHF.

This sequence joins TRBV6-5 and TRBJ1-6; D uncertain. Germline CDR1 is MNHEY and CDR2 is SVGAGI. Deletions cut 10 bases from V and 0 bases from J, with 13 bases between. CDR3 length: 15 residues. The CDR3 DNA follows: TGTGCCATCCGGGTGGGGAGCTCCTATAATTCACCCCTCCACTTT. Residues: CAIRVGSSYNSPLHF.

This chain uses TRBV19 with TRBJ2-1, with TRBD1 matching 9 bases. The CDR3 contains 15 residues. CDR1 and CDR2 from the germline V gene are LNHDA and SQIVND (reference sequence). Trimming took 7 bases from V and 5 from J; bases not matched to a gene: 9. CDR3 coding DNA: TGTGCCAGTACCGTAGACAGGGGGTATGACAATGAGCAGTTCTTC. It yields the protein CASTVDRGYDNEQFF.

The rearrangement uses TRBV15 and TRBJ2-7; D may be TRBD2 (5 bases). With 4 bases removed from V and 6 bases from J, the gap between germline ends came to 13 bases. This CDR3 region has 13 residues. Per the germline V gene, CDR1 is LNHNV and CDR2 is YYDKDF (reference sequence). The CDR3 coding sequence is TGTGCCACCAGCAATTTTGACGGGGTCGAGCAGTACTTC. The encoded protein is CATSNFDGVEQYF.

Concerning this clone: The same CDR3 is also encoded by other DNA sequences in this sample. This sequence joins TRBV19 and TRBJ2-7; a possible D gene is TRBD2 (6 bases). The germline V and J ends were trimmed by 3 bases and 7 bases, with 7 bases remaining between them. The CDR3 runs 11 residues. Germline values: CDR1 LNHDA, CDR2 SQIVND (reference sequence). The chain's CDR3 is CASSIGGEQYF. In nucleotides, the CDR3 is TGTGCCAGTAGTATTGGGGGGGAGCAGTACTTC.

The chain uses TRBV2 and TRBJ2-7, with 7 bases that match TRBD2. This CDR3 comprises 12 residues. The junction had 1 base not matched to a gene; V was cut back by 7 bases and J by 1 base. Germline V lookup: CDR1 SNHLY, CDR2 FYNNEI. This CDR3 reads CASNSGSYEQYF. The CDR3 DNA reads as TGTGCCAGCAATAGCGGGTCCTACGAGCAGTACTTC.

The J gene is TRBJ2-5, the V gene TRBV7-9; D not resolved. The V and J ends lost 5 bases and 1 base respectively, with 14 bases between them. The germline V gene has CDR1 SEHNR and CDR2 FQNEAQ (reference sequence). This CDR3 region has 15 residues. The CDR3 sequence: CASSRAAEFQETQYF. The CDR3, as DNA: TGTGCCAGCAGCCGGGCAGCTGAATTCCAAGAGACCCAGTACTTC.

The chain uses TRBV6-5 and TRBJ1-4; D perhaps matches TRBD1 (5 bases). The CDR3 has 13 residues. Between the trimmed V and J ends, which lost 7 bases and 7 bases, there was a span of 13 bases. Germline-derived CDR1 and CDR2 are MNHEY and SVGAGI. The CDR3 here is CASILQGGEKLFF. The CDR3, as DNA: TGTGCCAGCATTCTCCAGGGAGGTGAAAAACTGTTTTTT.